This T cell receptor (beta chain) was observed in a study of blood T cell repertoires in COVID-19 (dated by TCRdb to about 2020). With respect to the entire study: Collaborator samples came from the United States, Italy and Spain and covered acute and convalescent phases of COVID-19. The prospective study material was composed of cDNA or gDNA derived from T cells, B-cell-depleted T cells, or PBMCs. Samples came from the ongoing ImmuneRACE study (first 160 participants) plus 1,254 subjects from 6 global collaborators. HLA class I and class II types, where available, came from metadata supplied by the sample provider rather than from assay-based typing. The repertoires were released in a freely available public database intended as a resource for research on the immune response to SARS-CoV-2. The dataset comprised deeply sampled blood TCRbeta repertoires from subjects exposed to, actively infected with, or recovered from COVID-19. Nearly every sample came with metadata listing a de-identified subject ID, COVID-19 status, age in years and sex. Broad study findings and their caveats: How much clinical and demographic metadata was included differed by source and by participant, and the metadata was provided uncurated.

As concerns this clone: Its antigen is still unknown. One base away there is no much larger clone; base qualities are not given.

The germline V gene sets CDR1 to SGDLS and CDR2 to YYNGEE. The CDR3 runs 15 amino acids, cysteine and phenylalanine included. The DNA shown is the 45-base CDR3, in frame from base 1. The germline V and J ends show losses of 0 bases and 7 bases respectively, and no gene match explains 7 bases of the junction. In Seattle, one collaborating source enrolled patients while the infection was active and tracked those patients longitudinally over the course of disease. Collaborating institutions collected whole blood in K2EDTA tubes following their own protocols. For TCRbeta analysis, collaborators shipped samples as frozen whole blood, isolated PBMCs, or DNA extracted from either of those sample types. TCRbeta CDR3 regions were amplified from genomic DNA by means of the immunoSEQ Assay, a bias-controlled multiplex PCR. Under the source paper's analysis protocol: The number of nucleated cells in each sample was estimated by amplification of reference gene primers within the assay. To quantify the absolute abundance of each unique TCRbeta CDR3 rearrangement, sequence reads were collapsed and filtered. Productive Simpson clonality was computed per sample as the square root of Simpson's diversity index over productive rearrangements. TCRdb mirrors the immuneACCESS table, restricted to in-frame sequences. Some clones are absent from its copies; in checked studies, under half trace to an unresolved V gene, and the reason for the others is unknown. D and trimming were read from the DNA, whereas the V and J calls and clone size are those reported in that table. Counted in this sample were about 270,000 clones; more than 90% of them appeared once. Of the sample, just over 2.5% is held by the ten largest clones.

This receptor chain uses TRBV9 and TRBJ2-4; TRBD1 agrees with 7 junctional bases. The TCR comes from a young adult with COVID-19, enrolled during active disease. Sequenced material: peripheral blood. The DNA sequence is TGTGCCAGCAGCGTAGATCCGGGACAGAGGAACATTCAGTACTTC. Translation gives CASSVDPGQRNIQYF.